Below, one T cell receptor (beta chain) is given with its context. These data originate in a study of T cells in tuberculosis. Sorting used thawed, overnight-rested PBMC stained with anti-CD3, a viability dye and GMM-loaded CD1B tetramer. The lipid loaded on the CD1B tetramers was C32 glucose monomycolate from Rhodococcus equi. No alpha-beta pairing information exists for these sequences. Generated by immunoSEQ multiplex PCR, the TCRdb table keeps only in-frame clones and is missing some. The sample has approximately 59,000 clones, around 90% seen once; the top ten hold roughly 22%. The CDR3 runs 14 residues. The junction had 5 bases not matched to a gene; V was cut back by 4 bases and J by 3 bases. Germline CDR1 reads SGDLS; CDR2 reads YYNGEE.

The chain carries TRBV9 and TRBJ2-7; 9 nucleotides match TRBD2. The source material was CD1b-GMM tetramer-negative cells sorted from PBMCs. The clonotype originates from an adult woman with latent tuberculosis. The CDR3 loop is CASSKQAGGYEQYF. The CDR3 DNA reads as TGTGCCAGCAGCAAACAAGCGGGGGGCTACGAGCAGTACTTC.